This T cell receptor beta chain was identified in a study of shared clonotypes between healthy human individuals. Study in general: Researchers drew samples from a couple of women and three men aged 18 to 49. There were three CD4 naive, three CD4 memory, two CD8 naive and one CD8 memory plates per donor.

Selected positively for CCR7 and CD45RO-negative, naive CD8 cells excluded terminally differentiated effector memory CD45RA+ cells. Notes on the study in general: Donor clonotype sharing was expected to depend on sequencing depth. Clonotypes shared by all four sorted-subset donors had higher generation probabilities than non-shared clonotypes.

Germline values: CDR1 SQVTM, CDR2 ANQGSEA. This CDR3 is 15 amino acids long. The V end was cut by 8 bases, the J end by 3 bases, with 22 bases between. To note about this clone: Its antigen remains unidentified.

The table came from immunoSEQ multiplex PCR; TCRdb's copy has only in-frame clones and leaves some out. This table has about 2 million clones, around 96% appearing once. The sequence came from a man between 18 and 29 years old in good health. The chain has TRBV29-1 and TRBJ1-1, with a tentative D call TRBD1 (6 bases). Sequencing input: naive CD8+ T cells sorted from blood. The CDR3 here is CSSRGGDTGHTEAFF. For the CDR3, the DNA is TGCAGCTCCCGGGGGGGGGACACAGGTCACACTGAAGCTTTCTTT.